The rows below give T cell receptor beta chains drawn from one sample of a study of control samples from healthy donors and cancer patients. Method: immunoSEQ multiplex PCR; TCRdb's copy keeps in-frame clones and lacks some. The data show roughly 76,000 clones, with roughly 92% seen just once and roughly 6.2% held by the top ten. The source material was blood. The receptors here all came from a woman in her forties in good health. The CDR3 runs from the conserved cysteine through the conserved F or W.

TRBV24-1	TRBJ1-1	CATRDGQGDNEAFF
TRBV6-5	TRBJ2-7	CALRNILAYEQYF
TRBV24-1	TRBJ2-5	CATSDGAGRGQYF
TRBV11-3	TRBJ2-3	CASSSGFADTQYF
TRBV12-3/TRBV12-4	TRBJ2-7	CASSFSAPYEQYF
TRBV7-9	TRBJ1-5	CASSSEWTDTAYSNQPQHF
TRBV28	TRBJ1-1	CASSLTGQNTEAFF
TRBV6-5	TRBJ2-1	CASSLTSGTYNEQFF
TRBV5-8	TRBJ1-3	CASSLTRGPDGNTIYF
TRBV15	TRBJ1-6	CATSRGTSSYNSPLHF
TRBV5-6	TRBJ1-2	CASSLPQGGTNYGYTF
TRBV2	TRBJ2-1	CASRREGVYNEQFF
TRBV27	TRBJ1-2	CASSSDRAGYTF
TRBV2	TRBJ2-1	CASSDLGQNEQFF
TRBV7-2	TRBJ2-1	CASSLAAKLDGEGFF
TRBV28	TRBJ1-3	CASSSNPGTEVSGNTIYF
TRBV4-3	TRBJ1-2	CASSQDRVSGGYTF
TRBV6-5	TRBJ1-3	CASRAEGAMVDTIYF
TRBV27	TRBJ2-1	CASSSLGGDDEQFF
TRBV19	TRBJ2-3	CASSIASGGARTRTDTQYF
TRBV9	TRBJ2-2	CASSAGTSNTGELFF
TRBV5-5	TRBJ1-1	CASSDIGTGSTEAFF
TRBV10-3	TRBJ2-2	CALGQGTRTGELFF
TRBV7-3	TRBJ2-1	CASRLAGESYNEQFF